This is a list of T cell receptor beta chains from one sample in a study of blood T cell repertoires in COVID-19. Profiled with immunoSEQ multiplex PCR; TCRdb holds only in-frame clones, not every one. The sample has 200,000 to 300,000 clones, roughly 89% seen once; the top ten hold about 4%. The specimen was PBMCs or T cells enriched from blood (not recorded which). The receptors come from a young woman who had recovered from COVID-19. The conserved cysteine and the conserved F or W are not part of the CDR3 here.

CDR3 protein	V gene	J gene
ASSKTHFPGNTIY	TRBV19	TRBJ1-3
ASSLTTLNTEAF	TRBV5-5	TRBJ1-1
ASSEWARGSRPNTEAF	TRBV6-1	TRBJ1-1
AMNGGAPYNEQF	TRBV10-3	TRBJ2-1
ASSFWGPGSQPQH	TRBV28	TRBJ1-5
ASSFGGAQVT	TRBV27	TRBJ1-2
AISERDTSYEQY	TRBV10-3	TRBJ2-7
ARRTGLSSTDTQY	TRBV30	TRBJ2-3
ASSSGAGGTNEKLF	TRBV5-1	TRBJ1-4
ASSQSDSNNEKLF	TRBV4-1	TRBJ1-4
ASSLSGGGNTDTQY	TRBV9	TRBJ2-3
ASGSPGVTYEQY	TRBV28	TRBJ2-7
ASSLLQAVAGNTIY	TRBV2	TRBJ1-3
AWNGGVNTEAF	TRBV30	TRBJ1-1
ASSQGVSGSADTQY	TRBV4-3	TRBJ2-3